This T cell receptor (beta chain) was captured in a study of shared clonotypes between healthy human individuals. At the level of the study: The donors, a couple of women and a few men, were aged 18 to 49.

A note on this clone: Antigen: not known.

V dropped 4 bases and J dropped 6 bases, with 17 bases sitting between them. The CDR3 is 14 residues long. CDR1 SGHRS and CDR2 YFSETQ come from the germline V gene. Sequencing used immunoSEQ multiplex PCR; TCRdb keeps in-frame clones, though not all of them. Among 2 million to 2.5 million clones listed, approximately 96% were seen once. General study points: A handful of donors had about 5% of their naive CD4 clonotypes in common.

Subsets obtained from CD4+ cells comprised CD45RA+ naive and CD45RA-negative memory cells. Sequenced material: naive CD4+ T cells sorted from blood. Indicated subset: CD45RA+ positively selected. This clonotype originated in a man in his late teens or twenties in good health. The rearrangement joins TRBV5-1 to TRBJ2-7, with D possibly TRBD2 on 6 matching bases. CDR3 sequence (DNA): TGCGCCAGCAGCGGTCGGGAGACTTCATTCGAGCAGTACTTC. As protein: CASSGRETSFEQYF.